A selection of T cell receptor beta chains follows, all from one sample in a study of cytomegalovirus exposure and HLA in healthy donors. The table came from immunoSEQ multiplex PCR; TCRdb's copy has only in-frame clones and leaves some out. The sample lists some 33,000 clones, more than 60% seen once, with about 20% in the top ten. Material: PBMCs. All receptors come from a man aged 45-65 years in good health and CMV-seropositive. The CDR3 runs from the conserved cysteine through the conserved F or W.

V	length	CDR3
TRBV6-5	14	CASSRETGLETQYF
TRBV12-5	14	CASPRAGGNSPLHF
TRBV28	12	CASTRPLYGYTF
TRBV15	13	CATSTDGLLEQFF
TRBV6-5	16	CASSYGQGRTYNEQFF
TRBV6-5	14	CASSRGQGNGEAFF
TRBV5-6	14	CASSRDNSGNTIYF
TRBV29-1	12	CSETTGLDTQYF
TRBV10-3	13	CAISGHQNTEAFF
TRBV18	12	CASSTTGDEQYF
TRBV19	15	CASSDSMGPGNTIYF
TRBV6-5	14	CASSYDRNNQPQHF
TRBV28	13	CASSGQSNQPQHF
TRBV29-1	15	CSVQGLAASTDTQYF
TRBV4-2	16	CASSPFSVPANYGYTF
TRBV4-3	15	CASSQGLAGRETQYF
TRBV29-1	13	CSVGTSGADTQYF
TRBV2	14	CASSGTGGYNEQFF
TRBV7-3	14	CASSPGGLRETQYF
TRBV4-1	15	CASSPHSLSDEKLFF
TRBV5-1	15	CASSLVAGGWETQYF
TRBV7-6	16	CASSPFWTGGVSGYTF
TRBV9	15	CASSVGREPYNEQFF
TRBV6-1	14	CASSGEGEPNEQYF
TRBV27	13	CASSREAALEQFF
TRBV30	11	CACGLNEKLFF
TRBV27	14	CASSLRLAVHEQFF
TRBV6-1	12	CASSEPQRPLHF
TRBV5-6	16	CASSLVNQGPMDEQYF
TRBV19	13	CASTQFMNTEAFF
TRBV29-1	16	CSVLTWGQGANEKLFF
TRBV5-4	13	CATTPNFQETQYF
TRBV6-5	11	CASSLAYEQFF
TRBV5-1	14	CASKWGTGGYEQYF
TRBV4-1	18	CASSQDYYRGGLSYEQYF
TRBV6-5	15	CASSSLSGSYNEQFF
TRBV25-1	14	CASRATASSYEQYF
TRBV5-1	14	CASSYGLDQETQYF
TRBV18	15	CASSTGQGSNSPLHF
TRBV11-1	13	CASSPLRNTEAFF
TRBV4-2	13	CASSTRPSYEQYF
TRBV6-6	13	CASSLIENTEAFF
TRBV6-5	14	CASSSRVLNTEAFF
TRBV9	14	CASSVATSTDTQYF
TRBV5-1	15	CASSLASSGRGEQYF